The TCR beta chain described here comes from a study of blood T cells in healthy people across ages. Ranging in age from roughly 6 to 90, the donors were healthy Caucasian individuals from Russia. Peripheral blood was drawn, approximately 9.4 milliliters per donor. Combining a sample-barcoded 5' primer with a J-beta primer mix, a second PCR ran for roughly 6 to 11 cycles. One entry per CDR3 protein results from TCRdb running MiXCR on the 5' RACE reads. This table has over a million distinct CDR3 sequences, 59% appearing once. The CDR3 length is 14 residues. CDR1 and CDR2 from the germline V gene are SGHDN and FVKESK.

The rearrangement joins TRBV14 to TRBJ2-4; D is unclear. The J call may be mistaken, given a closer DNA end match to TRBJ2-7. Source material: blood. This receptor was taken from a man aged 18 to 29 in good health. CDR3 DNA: TGTGCCAGCAGCCGCATATCCTCCCCCTACGAGCAGTACTTC. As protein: CASSRISSPYEQYF.